Presented here are 25 T cell receptor beta chains from one specimen sequenced in a study of response to subunit inactivated influenza vaccine. Via MiXCR, TCRdb re-called the RT-PCR reads, giving one row per CDR3 protein. The sample includes roughly 670,000 distinct CDR3 sequences, approximately 14% of them seen just once. The sequences come from PBMCs from blood, collected approximately 15 days before vaccination. These receptors came from a man over 45 who received an inactivated influenza vaccine.

This clonotype has only a few counts. In DNA form, the CDR3 reads TGCAGTGCTGCAGGATTTGGCTACACCTTC. It encodes CSAAGFGYTF. The V and J genes are TRBV20-1 and TRBJ1-2; no definite D call. The CDR3 has 10 amino acids. CDR1 is DFQATT and CDR2 is SNEGSKA in the germline V gene (reference sequence). V lost 5 bases and J lost 7, with 8 bases in between.

This clonotype was seen a handful of times. The V and J genes are TRBV7-8 and TRBJ2-3; D not certain. CDR1 SGHVS and CDR2 FQNEAQ come from the germline V gene. The ends were cut back, 5 bases at V and 0 bases at J, with 18 bases in the middle. There are 17 residues in the CDR3. CDR3 sequence (DNA): TGTGCCAGCAGCACTCCCCGGCAGCAGCATAGCACAGATACGCAGTATTTT. The encoded protein is CASSTPRQQHSTDTQYF.

This chain uses TRBV6-5 with TRBJ1-4; D might be TRBD1 (6 bases). The CDR3 contains 17 residues. Germline V CDR1 and CDR2: MNHEY, SVGAGI. Trimming pared 0 bases from V and 7 bases from J, leaving 18 bases between. The CDR3 DNA reads as TGTGCCAGCAGTTACTCGAGGTGGACGGGGGGCGGTGAAAAACTGTTTTTT. It encodes CASSYSRWTGGGEKLFF.

The chain has TRBV11-2 and TRBJ2-5, with 7 bases lining up with TRBD2. Trimming removed 5 bases from V and 5 bases from J; junction bases left unmatched: 8. CDR3 length: 14 amino acids. Per the germline V gene, CDR1 is SGHAT and CDR2 is FQNNGV. CDR3 DNA sequence: TGTGCCAGCAGCCTCCCGGGACTAACGGAGACCCAGTACTTC. It specifies CASSLPGLTETQYF.

The CDR3 reads CASRLVVGSIRDSSPTDTQYF. CDR3 coding DNA: TGTGCCAGCAGACTAGTGGTTGGATCGATTAGGGATTCTAGTCCAACAGATACGCAGTATTTT. The rearrangement joins TRBV2 to TRBJ2-3, with a weak D call TRBD2 (5 bases). Germline CDR1 is SNHLY and CDR2 is FYNNEI. V lost 6 bases, J lost 3 bases, and 34 bases lay in between. The CDR3 covers 21 residues.

This clonotype was counted only a few times. In DNA form, the CDR3 reads TGCGCCAGCAGCTTGTCCTCGGCTTCTGGAAACACCATATATTTT. Protein product: CASSLSSASGNTIYF. The chain couples TRBV5-1 to TRBJ1-3; D not resolved. In germline, CDR1 is SGHRS, CDR2 YFSETQ. V shed 1 base and J shed 1 base, with 9 bases lying between them. The CDR3 covers 15 residues.

This clonotype was observed a handful of times. The chain employs TRBV3-1 and TRBJ2-7; weak D call: TRBD2 (5 bases). The germline CDR1 and CDR2 sequences are LGHDT and YNNKEL (reference sequence). This CDR3 spans 16 amino acids. V lost 0 bases and J 9 bases, leaving 21 bases between the germline ends. The CDR3 reads CASSQDPPATNRPQYF. The CDR3 DNA reads as TGTGCCAGCAGCCAAGATCCCCCTGCGACTAACCGCCCGCAGTACTTC.

The sample holds a few counts of this clonotype. The chain uses TRBV6-1 and TRBJ2-7; 9 nucleotides line up with TRBD1. The CDR3 loop spans 15 amino acids. J was trimmed by 2 bases and V by 6 bases; bases with no gene match: 8. CDR1 is MNHNS and CDR2 is SASEGT in the germline V gene. CDR3 coding DNA: TGTGCCAGCAGCACGACAGGGGGTCTCGCCTACGAGCAGTACTTC. Its translation is CASSTTGGLAYEQYF.

This clonotype appeared a few times. J is TRBJ1-1 and V is TRBV7-2, with D unresolved. This CDR3 region has 13 residues. Germline V gene sequence: CDR1 SGHTA, CDR2 FQGNSA. Between the trimmed V and J ends, which lost 6 bases and 1 base, there was a span of 9 bases. The CDR3 bases are TGTGCCAGCAGAGTGGGGAGGAACACTGAAGCTTTCTTT. This translates into CASRVGRNTEAFF. Drawing the rest from reference TRBV7-2 and TRBJ1-1, the complete variable domain is GAGVSQSPSNKVTEKGKDVELRCDPISGHTALYWYRQSLGQGLEFLIYFQGNSAPDKSGLPSDRFSAERTGGSVSTLTIQRTQQEDSAVYLCASRVGRNTEAFFGQGTRLTVV.

V and J are TRBV2 and TRBJ1-5; a weak D match, TRBD1 (6 bases). The germline V and J ends were trimmed by 4 bases and 0 bases, with 16 bases remaining between them. The CDR3 spans 17 residues. Germline V CDR1 and CDR2: SNHLY, FYNNEI. The CDR3 region is CASSGLGALYSNQPQHF. The CDR3 DNA sequence: TGTGCCAGCAGTGGGCTGGGGGCCCTATATAGCAATCAGCCCCAGCATTTT. Drawing the rest from reference TRBV2 and TRBJ1-5, the complete variable domain is EPEVTQTPSHQVTQMGQEVILRCVPISNHLYFYWYRQILGQKVEFLVSFYNNEISEKSEIFDDQFSVERPDGSNFTLKIRSTKLEDSAMYFCASSGLGALYSNQPQHFGDGTRLSIL.

The sample holds many counts of this clonotype. V is TRBV7-8 and J is TRBJ1-2, with a tentative D call TRBD1 (5 bases). The germline gives CDR1 SGHVS, CDR2 FQNEAQ. Trimming cost V 5 bases and J 8 bases, with 21 bases left between them. The CDR3 sequence is 15 residues long. The CDR3 DNA sequence: TGTGCCAGCAGCCCTCGGACACCTCCGCCCTTAGGCTACACCTTC. This gives the protein CASSPRTPPPLGYTF.

This clonotype has only a few counts. The chain couples TRBV18 to TRBJ2-3, with 9 bases lining up with TRBD2. CDR3 length equals 18 residues. The germline gives CDR1 KGHSH, CDR2 LQKENI. The J segment lost 4 bases and the V segment lost 3 bases, leaving 14 bases of the junction unmatched. Here the CDR3 DNA reads TGTGCCAGCTCACCCCTCCCTTTGCGGGAGGGGATCGCAGATACGCAGTATTTT. This translates into CASSPLPLREGIADTQYF.

At least ten counts were recorded for this clonotype. The genes are TRBV7-9 and TRBJ2-5, with 7 bases fitting TRBD2. The V gene's germline CDR1 is SEHNR and CDR2 FQNEAQ (reference sequence). Unmatched junction bases numbered 10, after V lost 4 bases and J lost 5 bases. This CDR3 is 15 amino acids long. The CDR3 loop reads CASSSHGGITETQYF. CDR3 sequence (DNA): TGTGCCAGCAGCTCTCACGGGGGGATCACGGAGACCCAGTACTTC.

In its sample, this clonotype was seen a few times. The chain carries TRBV28 and TRBJ2-5, with D possibly TRBD2 on 5 matching bases. The ends were cut back, 5 bases at V and 5 bases at J, with 15 bases in the middle. CDR1 and CDR2 (germline): MDHEN, SYDVKM. The CDR3 contains 14 residues. The CDR3 bases are TGTGCCAGCAGTCTCCAACTAGGTCTGGAGACCCAGTACTTC. It specifies CASSLQLGLETQYF.

This clonotype appeared a few times. The chain is built from TRBV5-1 and TRBJ2-3; TRBD2 matches 14 bases. Trimming took 4 bases from V and 7 from J; bases not matched to a gene: 8. The CDR3 is 16 residues long. Per germline, CDR1 SGHRS and CDR2 YFSETQ. The CDR3 DNA sequence: TGCGCCAGCAGCCCGGGGACTAGCGGGAGCAGAAATACGCAGTATTTT. Its protein product is CASSPGTSGSRNTQYF. Together with reference TRBV5-1 and TRBJ2-3, the CDR3 gives the full variable domain: KAGVTQTPRYLIKTRGQQVTLSCSPISGHRSVSWYQQTPGQGLQFLFEYFSETQRNKGNFPGRFSGRQFSNSRSEMNVSTLELGDSALYLCASSPGTSGSRNTQYFGPGTRLTVL.

The V gene is TRBV29-1, the J gene TRBJ1-1, with 7 bases matching TRBD1. Germline assignment: CDR1 SQVTM and CDR2 ANQGSEA. This CDR3 is built from 14 residues. V lost 4 bases and J lost 5; bases outside the gene matches: 10. CDR3 DNA: TGCAGCGTTGCCGACAGGGCCCGGAGAACTGAAGCTTTCTTT. It encodes CSVADRARRTEAFF.

The CDR3 sequence is CATSRGTGGDEQYF. The CDR3 DNA follows: TGTGCCACCAGCAGAGGGACAGGGGGCGACGAGCAGTACTTC. The V call is TRBV15, the J call TRBJ2-7, with TRBD1 matching 11 bases. Germline V gives CDR1 LNHNV, CDR2 YYDKDF (reference sequence). Germline trimming cut 1 base from V and 5 bases from J; bases unmatched to any gene: 1. The CDR3 extends over 14 amino acids.

Details on this clonotype: This may be a read error, as it is one base from a much larger clone. The rearrangement links TRBV9 to TRBJ2-2; no clear D. The CDR3 is made up of 14 amino acids. V was shortened by 4 bases and J by 0 bases, with 7 bases between the two germline ends. Germline-derived CDR1 and CDR2 are SGDLS and YYNGEE. The CDR3 loop is CASSPLPNTGELFF. CDR3 coding DNA: TGTGCCAGCAGCCCCCTCCCGAACACCGGGGAGCTGTTTTTT.

This clonotype has a handful of counts. The chain links TRBV11-2 to TRBJ1-3; D gene ambiguous. This CDR3 is built from 18 residues. Germline V CDR1 and CDR2: SGHAT, FQNNGV. The V and J ends lost 0 bases and 4 bases respectively, with 19 bases between them. The CDR3 here is CASSLDPSPLFIGNTIYF. The DNA for the CDR3 is TGTGCCAGCAGCTTAGACCCGTCCCCACTGTTTATCGGAAACACCATATATTTT.

This clonotype was recorded a few times. The V gene is TRBV25-1, the J gene TRBJ1-2; D remains unclear. Germline V CDR1 and CDR2: MGHDK, SYGVNS. This CDR3 contains 14 residues. The V gene lost 3 bases and the J gene lost 6 bases, with 14 bases spanning the gap. DNA for the CDR3: TGTGCCAGCAGTGAGGTCACGGATCTCGATGGCTACACCTTC. Translated: CASSEVTDLDGYTF.

In its sample, this clonotype was seen a few times. The genes are TRBV5-1 and TRBJ1-1, with a possible D match to TRBD1 (5 bases). Germline V CDR1 and CDR2: SGHRS, YFSETQ. This CDR3 is built from 14 residues. Deletions cut 0 bases from V and 7 bases from J, with 13 bases between. The CDR3 sequence: CASSLGGNGGEAFF. DNA of the CDR3: TGCGCCAGCAGCTTGGGGGGGAATGGAGGTGAAGCTTTCTTT.

The V and J genes are TRBV18 and TRBJ1-2; TRBD1 matches at 10 bases. V shed 1 base and J 3 bases; nucleotides not matched to a gene: 2. Per the germline V gene, CDR1 is KGHSH and CDR2 is LQKENI. The CDR3 is 15 amino acids. The CDR3 loop is CASSPLGTGDYGYTF. For the CDR3, the DNA is TGTGCCAGCTCACCACTAGGGACAGGGGACTATGGCTACACCTTC.

Ten or more counts support this clonotype. The CDR3 region is CASSLGGGSGELFF. CDR3 DNA: TGCGCCAGCAGCCTTGGCGGGGGCTCCGGGGAGCTGTTTTTT. The chain combines TRBV5-1 with TRBJ2-2, with D maybe TRBD2 (7 bases). The ends were cut back, 4 bases at V and 6 bases at J, with 13 bases in the middle. The CDR3 consists of 14 residues. The germline V gene encodes CDR1 SGHRS and CDR2 YFSETQ.

The chain employs TRBV10-3 and TRBJ2-7; 10 bases align to TRBD2. Germline values: CDR1 ENHRY, CDR2 SYGVKD. Unmatched junction bases numbered 6, after V lost 6 bases and J lost 4 bases. The CDR3 totals 14 residues. CDR3 in DNA: TGTGCCATCAGGGAAGCGGGAGGGCCGTACGAGCAGTACTTC. Translating it yields CAIREAGGPYEQYF.

This clonotype was recorded a few times. This chain joins TRBV20-1 and TRBJ2-1; no reliable D call. CDR3 length: 12 residues. The germline gives CDR1 DFQATT, CDR2 SNEGSKA (reference sequence). Trimming stripped 4 bases from V and 8 bases from J, with 12 bases between. The CDR3 loop reads CSAIDRIDEQFF. The CDR3 DNA is TGCAGTGCTATTGACCGGATCGATGAGCAGTTCTTC.